This T cell receptor (beta chain) stems from a study of T cell responses to AZD1222 COVID-19 vaccine. Study-level findings and limits: In all cases, repertoires were sampled only after the peak T cell response.

This clone was recorded once. Antigen unknown. This specimen includes other DNA sequences encoding the same CDR3. Sequenced by immunoSEQ multiplex PCR; TCRdb stores in-frame clones only, minus some. The sample has about 210,000 clones, approximately 94% seen once. V was shortened by 4 bases and J by 2 bases, with 11 bases between the two germline ends. The CDR3 sequence is 13 residues long. In germline, CDR1 is SQVTM, CDR2 ANQGSEA. This receptor was obtained from an adult who received the MenACWY meningococcal vaccine as a control. The rearrangement joins TRBV29-1 to TRBJ1-2, with D maybe TRBD1 (6 bases). The input for sequencing was peripheral blood, taken 28 days after the second dose of the MenACWY control vaccine. The chain's CDR3 is CSVGSGGNYGYTF. The DNA for the CDR3 is TGCAGCGTTGGGTCCGGGGGCAACTATGGCTACACCTTC. Based on the CDR3 plus reference TRBV29-1 and TRBJ1-2, the full variable domain is SAVISQKPSRDICQRGTSLTIQCQVDSQVTMMFWYRQQPGQSLTLIATANQGSEATYESGFVIDKFPISRPNLTFSTLTVSNMSPEDSSIYLCSVGSGGNYGYTFGSGTRLTVV.